This TCR beta chain was observed in a study of blood T cell repertoires in COVID-19. In germline, CDR1 is PRHDT, CDR2 FYEKMQ (reference sequence). This CDR3 comprises 15 residues. Unmatched junction bases numbered 7, after V lost 4 bases and J lost 4 bases. Clones were read by immunoSEQ multiplex PCR, and TCRdb kept only the in-frame ones, dropping some. The repertoire holds about 280,000 clones, under 90% seen once, with roughly 1.8% in the top ten. The source material was PBMCs or T cells enriched from blood (not recorded which). The chain links TRBV13 to TRBJ2-1, with 7 bases identical to TRBD2. The sequence was obtained from a woman in her sixties who had recovered from COVID-19. The CDR3: CASSSGLAAYNEQFF. The CDR3 DNA reads TGTGCCAGCAGCTCCGGGCTAGCGGCGTACAATGAGCAGTTCTTC.